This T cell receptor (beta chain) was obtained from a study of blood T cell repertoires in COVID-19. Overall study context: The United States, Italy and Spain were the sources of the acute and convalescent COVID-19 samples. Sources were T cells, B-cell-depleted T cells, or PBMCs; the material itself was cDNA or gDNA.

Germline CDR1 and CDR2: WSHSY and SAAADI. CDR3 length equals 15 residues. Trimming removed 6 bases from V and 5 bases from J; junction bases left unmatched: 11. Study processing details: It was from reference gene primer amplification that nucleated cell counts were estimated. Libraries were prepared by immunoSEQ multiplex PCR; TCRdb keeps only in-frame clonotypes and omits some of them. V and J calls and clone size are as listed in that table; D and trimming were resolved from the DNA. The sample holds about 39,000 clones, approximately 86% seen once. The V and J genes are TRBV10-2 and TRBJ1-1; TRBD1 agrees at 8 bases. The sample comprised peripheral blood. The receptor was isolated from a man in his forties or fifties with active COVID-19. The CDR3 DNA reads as TGCGCCAGCAGCCCGACAGGGGATAGAGGTACTGAAGCTTTCTTT. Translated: CASSPTGDRGTEAFF.